Here is one TCR beta chain with its context. What it binds is not known. The record originates from a study of cytomegalovirus exposure and HLA in healthy donors. About the study: Within the Caucasian-associated ancestry cluster were roughly 81% of the approximately 400 genotyped donors.

PCR used 60 Vbeta primers and 13 Jbeta primers. Profiling relied on immunoSEQ multiplex PCR, and the TCRdb table lists in-frame clones only, not all of them. The data hold 150,000 to 200,000 clones, with approximately 71% observed a single time. Overall study findings and caveats: Cytomegalovirus status was reportedly diagnosed by the classifier with high sensitivity and specificity.

Likely unrecorded immune exposures existed in these nominally healthy donors. The ends lost 2 bases at V and 4 bases at J; junction bases unmatched: 5. CDR3 length: 14 residues. The V gene's germline CDR1 is SGHRS and CDR2 YFSETQ. The sample consisted of PBMCs. The genes are TRBV5-1 and TRBJ1-2; 7 bases line up with TRBD1. The clonotype was recovered from a male donor in good health and CMV-seronegative. The CDR3, as DNA: TGCGCCAGCAGCTTAACCGGGACAGCCTATGGCTACACCTTC. Translating gives CASSLTGTAYGYTF. Based on the CDR3 plus reference TRBV5-1 and TRBJ1-2, the full variable domain is KAGVTQTPRYLIKTRGQQVTLSCSPISGHRSVSWYQQTPGQGLQFLFEYFSETQRNKGNFPGRFSGRQFSNSRSEMNVSTLELGDSALYLCASSLTGTAYGYTFGSGTRLTVV.